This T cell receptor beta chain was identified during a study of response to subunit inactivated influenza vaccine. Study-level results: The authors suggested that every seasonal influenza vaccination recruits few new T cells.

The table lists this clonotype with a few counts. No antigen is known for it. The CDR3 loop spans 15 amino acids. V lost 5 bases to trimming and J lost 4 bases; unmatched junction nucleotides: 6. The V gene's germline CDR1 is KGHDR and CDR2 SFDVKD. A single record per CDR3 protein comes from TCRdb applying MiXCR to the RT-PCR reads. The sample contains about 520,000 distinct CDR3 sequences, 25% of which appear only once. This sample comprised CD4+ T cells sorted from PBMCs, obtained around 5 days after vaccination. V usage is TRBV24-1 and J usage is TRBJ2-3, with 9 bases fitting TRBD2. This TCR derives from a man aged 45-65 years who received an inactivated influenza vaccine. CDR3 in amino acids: CATSVSGSGSDTQYF. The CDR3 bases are TGTGCCACCAGTGTTAGCGGGAGTGGTTCAGATACGCAGTATTTT.